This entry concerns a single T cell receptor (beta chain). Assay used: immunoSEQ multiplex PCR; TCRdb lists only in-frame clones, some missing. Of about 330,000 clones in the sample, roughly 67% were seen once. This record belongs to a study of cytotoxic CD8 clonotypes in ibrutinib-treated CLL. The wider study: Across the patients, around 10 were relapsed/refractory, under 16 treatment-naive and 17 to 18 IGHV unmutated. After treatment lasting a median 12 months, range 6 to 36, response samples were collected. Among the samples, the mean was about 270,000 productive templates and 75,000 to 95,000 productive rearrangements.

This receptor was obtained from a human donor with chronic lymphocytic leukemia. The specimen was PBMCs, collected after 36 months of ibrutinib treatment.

CDR3 loop: CASSQLAARGEQYF. The CDR3 DNA follows: TGCGCCAGCAGCCAACTAGCGGCGAGGGGAGAGCAGTACTTC. The chain combines TRBV4-1 with TRBJ2-7, with TRBD2 identical over 7 bases. Unmatched junction bases numbered 8, after V lost 2 bases and J lost 7 bases. The CDR3 runs to 14 residues. From germline, CDR1 is MGHRA and CDR2 YSYEKL.